The present entry profiles one T cell receptor (beta chain) with its context. V lost 2 bases to trimming and J lost 2 bases; unmatched junction nucleotides: 5. Germline CDR1 reads SGHVS; CDR2 reads FQNEAQ. The CDR3 is made up of 16 amino acids. Clones were read by immunoSEQ multiplex PCR, and TCRdb kept only the in-frame ones, dropping some. This table holds 40,000 to 55,000 clones, 95% to 96% found once. This entry comes from a study of technical replicates of blood from a few donors. The chain is built from TRBV7-8 and TRBJ2-3; 9 bases match TRBD2. The receptor comes from a human donor in good health. Sequenced input: T cells isolated from PBMCs. The CDR3 coding sequence is TGTGCCAGCAGCTTACTCGCGGGAGGGCCCACAGATACGCAGTATTTT. Translated, it gives CASSLLAGGPTDTQYF.